Sequencing of this T cell receptor beta chain was carried out in a study of human T cells and chemical hapten exposure. At the level of the study: Skin on the upper inner arm, approximately 2 cm by approximately 2 cm in size, was sensitized with 2% DPC.

Stated time point: pre-sensitization, week 0. Treatment meaning: therapeutic diphenylcyclopropenone sensitization with weekly scalp DPC. Via MiXCR, TCRdb re-called the RACE reads, giving one row per CDR3 protein. The sample has under 300,000 distinct CDR3 sequences, roughly 7.7% seen once. The germline V gene has CDR1 SGHVS and CDR2 FNYEAQ. V was pared by 0 bases and J by 2 bases, with 14 bases between. This CDR3 comprises 17 residues. V gene TRBV7-6 combines with J gene TRBJ1-3; a weak D match, TRBD1 (6 bases). The source was whole blood, collected in connection with sensitization to the hapten diphenylcyclopropenone (DPC). This TCR was recovered from a man aged 18 to 35 with alopecia areata. Some clones in this sample may be carry-over from other donors' samples. The CDR3 is CASSLAFTGFPGNTIYF. The CDR3 DNA reads TGTGCCAGCAGCTTAGCGTTTACAGGGTTTCCTGGAAACACCATATATTTT.